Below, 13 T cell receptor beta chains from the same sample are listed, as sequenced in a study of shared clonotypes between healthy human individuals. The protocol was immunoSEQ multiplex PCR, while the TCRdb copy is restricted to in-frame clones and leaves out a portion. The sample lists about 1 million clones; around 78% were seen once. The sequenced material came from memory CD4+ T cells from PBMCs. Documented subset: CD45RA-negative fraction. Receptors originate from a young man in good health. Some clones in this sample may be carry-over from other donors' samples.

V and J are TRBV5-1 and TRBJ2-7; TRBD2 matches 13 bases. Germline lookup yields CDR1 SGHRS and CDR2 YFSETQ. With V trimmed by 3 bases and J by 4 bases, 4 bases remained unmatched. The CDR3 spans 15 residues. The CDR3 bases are TGCGCCAGCAGCTCGACTAGCGGGAGGTCATACGAGCAGTACTTC. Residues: CASSSTSGRSYEQYF.

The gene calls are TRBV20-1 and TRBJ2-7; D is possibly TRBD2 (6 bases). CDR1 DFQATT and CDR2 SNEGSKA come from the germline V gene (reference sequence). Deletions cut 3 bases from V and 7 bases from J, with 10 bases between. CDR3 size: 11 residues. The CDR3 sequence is CSASGSQEQYF. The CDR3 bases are TGCAGTGCTAGCGGGAGTCAGGAGCAGTACTTC.

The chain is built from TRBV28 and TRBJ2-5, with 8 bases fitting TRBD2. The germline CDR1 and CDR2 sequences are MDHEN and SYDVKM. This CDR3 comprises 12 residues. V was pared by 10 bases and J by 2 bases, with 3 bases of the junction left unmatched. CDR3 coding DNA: TGTGCCACCACTAGCGGACAAGAGACCCAGTACTTC. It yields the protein CATTSGQETQYF.

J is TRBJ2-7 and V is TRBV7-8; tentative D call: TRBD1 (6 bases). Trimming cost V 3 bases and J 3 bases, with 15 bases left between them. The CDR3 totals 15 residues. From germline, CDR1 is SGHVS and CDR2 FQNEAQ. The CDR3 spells CASSFGTPDLYEQYF. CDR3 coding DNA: TGTGCCAGCAGCTTTGGGACACCAGACCTCTACGAGCAGTACTTC.

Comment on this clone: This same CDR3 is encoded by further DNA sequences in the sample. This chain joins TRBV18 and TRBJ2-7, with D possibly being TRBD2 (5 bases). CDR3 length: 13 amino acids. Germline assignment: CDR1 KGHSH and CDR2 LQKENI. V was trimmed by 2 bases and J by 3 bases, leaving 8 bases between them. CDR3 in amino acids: CASSPGRDYEQYF. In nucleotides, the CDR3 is TGTGCCAGCTCACCAGGTCGGGACTACGAGCAGTACTTC. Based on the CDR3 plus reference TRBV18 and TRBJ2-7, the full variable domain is NAGVMQNPRHLVRRRGQEARLRCSPMKGHSHVYWYRQLPEEGLKFMVYLQKENIIDESGMPKERFSAEFPKEGPSILRIQQVVRGDSAAYFCASSPGRDYEQYFGPGTRLTVT.

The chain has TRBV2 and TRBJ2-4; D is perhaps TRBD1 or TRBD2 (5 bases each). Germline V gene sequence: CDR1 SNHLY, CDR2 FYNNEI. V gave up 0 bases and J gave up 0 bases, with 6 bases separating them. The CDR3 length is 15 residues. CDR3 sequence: CASSEAGEAKNIQYF. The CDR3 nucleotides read TGTGCCAGCAGTGAAGCGGGGGAAGCCAAAAACATTCAGTACTTC.

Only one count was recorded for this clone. The CDR3 is CSVVAGGNYEQYF. The CDR3 DNA reads TGCAGCGTTGTAGCGGGAGGGAACTACGAGCAGTACTTC. J is TRBJ2-7 and V is TRBV29-1; 11 positions match TRBD2. CDR1 is SQVTM, CDR2 ANQGSEA, per germline. V lost 4 bases, J lost 3 bases, and 2 bases stayed unmatched. The CDR3 sequence is 13 residues long.

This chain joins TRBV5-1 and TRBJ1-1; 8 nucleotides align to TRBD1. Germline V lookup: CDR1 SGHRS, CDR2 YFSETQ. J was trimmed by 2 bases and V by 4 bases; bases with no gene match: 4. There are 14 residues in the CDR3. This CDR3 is CASSPGQVNTEAFF. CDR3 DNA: TGCGCCAGCAGCCCGGGACAGGTTAACACTGAAGCTTTCTTT.

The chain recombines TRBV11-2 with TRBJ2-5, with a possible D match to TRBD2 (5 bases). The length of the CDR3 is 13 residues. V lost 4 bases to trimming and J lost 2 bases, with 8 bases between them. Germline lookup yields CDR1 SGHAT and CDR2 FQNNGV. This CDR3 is CASSSTTQETQYF. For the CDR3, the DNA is TGTGCCAGCAGCTCGACTACTCAAGAGACCCAGTACTTC.

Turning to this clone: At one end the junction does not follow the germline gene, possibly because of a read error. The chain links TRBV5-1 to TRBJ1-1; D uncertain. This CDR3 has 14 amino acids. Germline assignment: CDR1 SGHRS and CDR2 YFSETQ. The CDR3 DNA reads TGTGCCAGCAGCTTTTGGCGATCGAACACTGAAGCTTTCTTT. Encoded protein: CASSFWRSNTEAFF.

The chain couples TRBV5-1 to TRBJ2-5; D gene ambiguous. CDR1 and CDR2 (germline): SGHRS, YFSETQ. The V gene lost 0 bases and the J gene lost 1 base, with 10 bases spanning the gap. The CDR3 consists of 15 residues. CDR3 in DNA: TGCGCCAGCAGCTTGGGCCACATGGGCCAAGAGACCCAGTACTTC. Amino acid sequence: CASSLGHMGQETQYF.

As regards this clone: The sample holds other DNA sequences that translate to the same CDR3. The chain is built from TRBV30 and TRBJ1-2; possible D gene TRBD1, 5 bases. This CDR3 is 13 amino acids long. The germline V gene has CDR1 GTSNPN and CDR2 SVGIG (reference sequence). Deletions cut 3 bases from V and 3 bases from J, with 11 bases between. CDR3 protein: CAWSVGTDYGYTF. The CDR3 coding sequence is TGTGCCTGGAGCGTCGGGACGGACTATGGCTACACCTTC.

The DNA of the CDR3 is TGTGCCAGCAGTTTCTTCCCGGGACGAAAGGATGGCTACACCTTC. Translation gives CASSFFPGRKDGYTF. The rearrangement joins TRBV27 to TRBJ1-2; D is possibly TRBD1 (5 bases). CDR1 MNHEY and CDR2 SMNVEV come from the germline V gene (reference sequence). The CDR3 extends over 15 amino acids. Trimming left V 3 bases short and J 6 bases short, with 17 bases between.